Following are 26 T cell receptor beta chains from one sample sequenced in a study of CD8+ T cells in alopecia areata. RNA was isolated and reverse transcribed to cDNA, the sequencing template. Produced via immunoSEQ multiplex PCR; TCRdb's table is partial and in-frame only. This repertoire holds roughly 260,000 clones, and none appear only once. Researchers sorted pooled cutaneous lymph node cells on the basis of CD4, CD8alpha, NKG2D, NKG2ACE and other markers. Sequencing was done on a sample of CD4+ T cells sorted from a lymph node. These receptors all stem from a C3H/HeJ mouse with alopecia areata. MHC haplotype of the mouse line: H2-k.

To note about this clone: The gene names here belong to mouse. With the read ending 4 residues before the CDR3 end, the germline J gene is used to fill in that end. V is TRBV19 and J is TRBJ2-2; possibly TRBD1 for D (6 bases). V was trimmed by 1 base and J by 0 bases, leaving 13 bases between them. CDR3 length: 17 residues. Germline-derived CDR1 and CDR2 are FNHDT and SITEND (reference sequence). CDR3 protein: CASSIPRGGSNTGQLYF. CDR3 DNA, as far as it was read: TGTGCCAGCAGTATACCCCGAGGGGGTTCAAACACCGGG.

As concerns this clone: The gene names here belong to mouse. From the germline J gene comes the end of the CDR3, since the read stops 4 residues before it. This chain links TRBV1 with TRBJ2-7; 8 bases agree with TRBD2. Looked up from germline, CDR1 is NSQYPW and CDR2 is LRSPGD (reference sequence). CDR3 length equals 14 residues. The CDR3 here is CTCSVGGGPYEQYF. Incomplete CDR3 DNA: TGCACCTGCAGTGTTGGGGGGGGCCCTTAT.

This clone came up a few times. The gene names here belong to mouse. Sequencing ends 4 residues short of the CDR3 end; the germline J gene provides the rest. V gene TRBV13-3 combines with J gene TRBJ1-2; TRBD1 is a possible D gene (6 bases). The V and J ends lost 0 bases and 4 bases respectively, with 7 bases between them. CDR1 is NNHDY, CDR2 SYVADS, per germline. This CDR3 contains 13 residues. The sequenced part of the CDR3 DNA is TGTGCCAGCAGTGATGGGACAGCCTCC. Protein product: CASSDGTAS. The complete CDR3 sequence is CASSDGTASDYTF.

This clone appeared a few times. Genes and germline are mouse. The missing CDR3 end, 4 residues past where the read stops, is filled in from the germline J gene. V usage is TRBV19 and J usage is TRBJ2-3, with D maybe TRBD2 (5 bases). Germline CDR1 and CDR2: FNHDT and SITEND (reference sequence). V lost 5 bases to trimming and J lost 0 bases, with 10 bases between them. The length of the CDR3 is 14 residues. The CDR3: CASSLRTSAETLYF. CDR3 bases read: TGTGCCAGCAGCCTCCGGACTAGTGCAGAA.

A word on this clone: The listed genes are named as in mouse. Read coverage stops 4 residues before the CDR3 terminus; the germline J gene supplies the remainder. Other DNA sequences in the sample encode the same CDR3. This chain links TRBV19 with TRBJ2-1; 7 bases agree with TRBD2. CDR3 length: 14 residues. Germline V lookup: CDR1 FNHDT, CDR2 SITEND (reference sequence). V shed 5 bases and J 3 bases; nucleotides not matched to a gene: 5. The CDR3 DNA, read in part, is TGTGCCAGCAGCCCCGGGGGGGGCTATGCT. This gives the protein CASSPGGGYA. The entire CDR3 sequence reads CASSPGGGYAEQFF.

This clone was observed at least ten times. Mouse gene names apply. The sequenced fragment ends 4 residues before the CDR3 boundary, so the rest is inferred from the germline J gene. The rearrangement uses TRBV17 and TRBJ2-3; the match to TRBD1 covers 8 bases. The V segment lost 7 bases and the J segment 0 bases; nucleotides outside the gene matches: 6. The CDR3 sequence is 15 residues long. Per germline, CDR1 MNHDT and CDR2 YYDKIL. Partial CDR3 DNA: TGTGCTAGCACCCCAGGGGGCTCTAGTGCAGAA. Its protein is CASTPGGSSAE. The full-length CDR3 reads as CASTPGGSSAETLYF.

This clone showed up just a few times. Germline and genes here are mouse. Sequencing ends 4 residues short of the CDR3 end; the germline J gene provides the rest. This sequence joins TRBV13-1 and TRBJ1-1; D is unclear. Germline values: CDR1 NSHNY, CDR2 SYGAGN. This CDR3 spans 14 amino acids. V gave up 0 bases and J gave up 0 bases, with 6 bases separating them. This chain's CDR3 is CASSDGRSNTEVFF. The sequenced CDR3 bases are TGTGCCAGCAGTGATGGCAGATCAAACACA.

A word on this clone: Gene labels here are mouse ones. The read ends 4 residues shy of where the CDR3 ends; the end is completed using the germline J gene. The chain links TRBV13-3 to TRBJ1-2; a possible D gene is TRBD1 (6 bases). Germline lookup yields CDR1 NNHDY and CDR2 SYVADS. With 5 bases removed from V and 2 bases from J, the gap between germline ends came to 13 bases. The CDR3 is 14 amino acids. CDR3 DNA (partial): TGTGCCAGCAGACTCGACAGGTCGAACTCC. This encodes CASRLDRSNS. The full CDR3 protein is CASRLDRSNSDYTF.

This clone was seen a handful of times. Gene and germline names: mouse. Coverage ceases 4 residues before the CDR3 finishes, and the germline J gene fills in the end. The gene calls are TRBV17 and TRBJ2-1; TRBD2 aligns across 10 bases. The CDR3 runs to 15 residues. The ends lost 5 bases at V and 4 bases at J; junction bases unmatched: 5. Germline-derived CDR1 and CDR2 are MNHDT and YYDKIL. The sequenced part of the CDR3 DNA is TGTGCTAGCAGTGCTCGGACTGGGGGTTATGCT. This translates into CASSARTGGYA. The whole CDR3 is CASSARTGGYAEQFF.

In the case of this clone: Mouse names are used for the genes. Sequencing ends 4 residues short of the CDR3 end; the germline J gene provides the rest. Other DNA sequences in this specimen translate into the identical CDR3. The V call is TRBV5, the J call TRBJ2-1; D possibly corresponds to TRBD2 (7 bases). This CDR3 region has 16 residues. Per germline, CDR1 LGHNA and CDR2 YNLKQL (reference sequence). The V end was cut by 0 bases, the J end by 2 bases, with 11 bases between. Incomplete CDR3 DNA: TGTGCCAGCAGCCAAGAGGGGGGCGGATACTATGCT. Its protein product is CASSQEGGGYYA. The CDR3, in full, reads CASSQEGGGYYAEQFF.

About this clone itself: Genes and germline come from the mouse. The read ends 4 residues before the CDR3 terminus; that terminus is restored from the germline J gene. The identical CDR3 is also encoded by other nucleotide sequences in the sample. The rearrangement links TRBV13-3 to TRBJ2-3; 9 bases match TRBD2. The CDR3 extends over 14 amino acids. CDR1 NNHDY and CDR2 SYVADS come from the germline V gene. V lost 5 bases and J lost 0; bases outside the gene matches: 1. CDR3: CASRDWGSAETLYF. The sequenced CDR3 bases are TGTGCCAGCAGGGACTGGGGTAGTGCAGAA.

As regards this clone: Mouse gene names and germline throughout. The read ends 4 residues early relative to the CDR3; the germline J gene fills the gap. V is TRBV13-1 and J is TRBJ2-1; 7 nucleotides align to TRBD1. Trimming at V came to 5 bases and at J to 4 bases, leaving 6 bases not matched to a gene. Germline assignment: CDR1 NSHNY and CDR2 SYGAGN. This CDR3 region has 14 residues. This CDR3 reads CASSPRDRYAEQFF. The CDR3 DNA, read in part, is TGTGCCAGCAGCCCCCGGGACAGATATGCT.

Only a few counts were recorded for this clone. Genes and germline come from the mouse. The CDR3 goes on 4 residues after the read ends, and that part is filled in from the germline J gene. The gene calls are TRBV13-1 and TRBJ2-7; 11 bases are shared with TRBD2. CDR1 is NSHNY, CDR2 SYGAGN, per germline. CDR3 length: 13 residues. The DNA read from the CDR3 is TGTGCCAGCAGTTGGGGACTGGGGGAT. Translating gives CASSWGLGD. The CDR3, in full, reads CASSWGLGDEQYF.

This clone was seen a handful of times. Mouse germline and gene names are used. The DNA ends 4 residues before the CDR3 does, and the rest of the CDR3 is filled in from the germline J gene. The identical CDR3 is also encoded by other nucleotide sequences in the sample. V and J are TRBV5 and TRBJ2-5, with 9 bases matching TRBD1. The CDR3 is 14 residues long. Germline V gene lookup returns CDR1 LGHNA and CDR2 YNLKQL (reference sequence). CDR3 bases read: TGTGCCAGCAGCCAAAGGGACAGGGAAGAC. Residues: CASSQRDRED. The complete CDR3 protein is CASSQRDREDTQYF.

About this clone: Gene names are the mouse ones. The sequenced fragment ends 4 residues before the CDR3 boundary, so the rest is inferred from the germline J gene. This same CDR3 is encoded by further DNA sequences in the sample. The gene calls are TRBV19 and TRBJ2-1; TRBD1 is a possible D gene (5 bases). Germline CDR1 and CDR2: FNHDT and SITEND (reference sequence). V was pared by 7 bases and J by 1 base, with 6 bases between. The CDR3 loop spans 12 amino acids. CDR3 sequence reads: CASRQNYAEQFF. The covered CDR3 bases are TGTGCCAGCCGACAGAACTATGCT.

To note about this clone: Here the gene names and germline are mouse. The read is 4 residues too short to cover the CDR3 end, so that end is filled in from the germline J gene. V usage is TRBV13-1 and J usage is TRBJ2-2, with D possibly being TRBD2 (6 bases). Trimming pared 6 bases from V and 2 bases from J, leaving 8 bases between. The CDR3 spans 13 residues. The germline CDR1 and CDR2 sequences are NSHNY and SYGAGN. The sequenced CDR3 bases are TGTGCCAGCATCGGGGGGAACACCGGG. Amino acids: CASIGGNTG. The whole CDR3 protein reads CASIGGNTGQLYF.

Comments on this clone: Here the gene names and germline are mouse. The read ends 4 residues before the CDR3 terminus; that terminus is restored from the germline J gene. This chain uses TRBV31 with TRBJ2-3; the D is unclear. Germline V gene data show CDR1 as GKSSPN and CDR2 as SITVG. There are 13 residues in the CDR3. V was clipped by 1 base and J by 0 bases, with 5 bases between them. CDR3 bases read: TGTGCCTGGAGTCCAAATAGTGCAGAA. Its translation: CAWSPNSAE. The whole CDR3 protein is CAWSPNSAETLYF.

Turning to this clone: It may be a read error: a sequence one base away is much more abundant. Any gene name here is a mouse gene name. Read sequence stops 4 residues before the CDR3 end, and the germline J gene provides the missing end. Within the sample, other DNA sequences also encode this same CDR3. J is TRBJ1-2 and V is TRBV13-3; possibly TRBD1 for D (6 bases). The CDR3 is made up of 13 amino acids. Trimming left V 5 bases short and J 0 bases short, with 8 bases between. Germline CDR1 reads NNHDY; CDR2 reads SYVADS. The DNA read from the CDR3 is TGTGCCAGCAGGGGACACGCAAACTCC. It is translated as CASRGHANS. The full CDR3 protein reads CASRGHANSDYTF.

About this clone: Any gene name here is a mouse gene name. The read ends 4 residues early relative to the CDR3; the germline J gene fills the gap. The chain recombines TRBV2 with TRBJ1-2; D is unresolved. Trimming took 2 bases from V and 0 from J, leaving 4 bases between them. The CDR3 sequence is 13 residues long. Germline V gene lookup returns CDR1 LGHNA and CDR2 YSYQKL. The sequenced CDR3 bases are TGTGCCAGCAGCCAACAAGCAAACTCC. It specifies CASSQQANS. The entire CDR3 reads CASSQQANSDYTF. The variable domain in full, with the rest retrieved from reference TRBV2 and TRBJ1-2, is DPKIIQKPKYLVAVTGSEKILICEQYLGHNAMYWYRQSAKKPLEFMFSYSYQKLMDNQTASSRFQPQSSKKNHLDLQITALKPDDSATYFCASSQQANSDYTFGSGTRLLVI.

This clone was counted many times. Each gene name is a mouse one. With the read ending 4 residues before the CDR3 end, the germline J gene is used to fill in that end. The chain combines TRBV1 with TRBJ2-1; D unresolved. Looked up from germline, CDR1 is NSQYPW and CDR2 is LRSPGD (reference sequence). V dropped 3 bases and J dropped 3 bases, with 9 bases sitting between them. The CDR3 consists of 14 residues. The CDR3 sequence is CTCSAKTSYAEQFF. The covered CDR3 bases are TGCACCTGCAGTGCGAAGACAAGCTATGCT.

This clone was recorded a few times. The genes and germline here are from mouse. The read ends 4 residues early relative to the CDR3; the germline J gene fills the gap. This chain uses TRBV13-3 with TRBJ2-2, with TRBD1 matching 8 bases. Per germline, CDR1 NNHDY and CDR2 SYVADS. This CDR3 has 15 amino acids. V was pared by 5 bases and J by 4 bases, with 7 bases of the junction left unmatched. The CDR3 protein is CASRDRGRSTGQLYF. The sequenced part of the CDR3 DNA is TGTGCCAGCAGAGACAGGGGAAGGAGCACCGGG.

This clone came up a few times. Gene names follow the mouse nomenclature. The sequenced fragment ends 4 residues before the CDR3 boundary, so the rest is inferred from the germline J gene. The chain is built from TRBV5 and TRBJ2-7, with D possibly being TRBD2 (7 bases). Germline V gene sequence: CDR1 LGHNA, CDR2 YNLKQL (reference sequence). The CDR3 runs 14 residues. The CDR3 DNA, read in part, is TGTGCCAGCAGCCAGGAGGGGGGCGAGTAT. Protein product: CASSQEGGEY. The entire CDR3 protein is CASSQEGGEYEQYF.

Turning to this clone: Gene and germline names: mouse. The CDR3 end is not reached by the read, which stops 4 residues before it; the germline J gene fills it in. The rearrangement uses TRBV13-2 and TRBJ1-2; 9 nucleotides align to TRBD1. The V segment lost 5 bases and the J segment 2 bases; nucleotides outside the gene matches: 10. This CDR3 is 16 amino acids long. CDR1 is NNHNN, CDR2 SYGAGS, per germline (reference sequence). The CDR3 sequence: CASGEPGQGANSDYTF. CDR3 DNA (partial): TGTGCCAGCGGGGAACCGGGACAGGGAGCGAACTCC.

Details on this clone: Gene names are the mouse ones. The read ends 4 residues early relative to the CDR3; the germline J gene fills the gap. This chain joins TRBV5 and TRBJ2-2; tentatively, D is TRBD1 (7 bases). Per germline, CDR1 LGHNA and CDR2 YNLKQL (reference sequence). Trimming stripped 0 bases from V and 3 bases from J, with 11 bases between. The CDR3 length is 16 residues. The CDR3 spells CASSQDRGLDTGQLYF. The covered CDR3 bases are TGTGCCAGCAGCCAAGATAGGGGGCTGGACACCGGG.

This clone occurred a few times. Genes here carry mouse names. The read is 4 residues too short to cover the CDR3 end, so that end is filled in from the germline J gene. The V call is TRBV13-1, the J call TRBJ2-7, with D maybe TRBD2 (7 bases). This CDR3 has 13 amino acids. Germline V CDR1 and CDR2: NSHNY, SYGAGN. CDR3 bases read: TGTGCCAGCAGTGGGGGGGCGCTGTAT. This sequence encodes CASSGGALY. The full CDR3 protein reads CASSGGALYEQYF.

Worth noting for this clone: Gene names and germline refer to mouse. The read ends 4 residues early relative to the CDR3; the germline J gene fills the gap. The chain joins TRBV1 to TRBJ2-5; 7 bases are shared with TRBD1. Germline loops: CDR1 NSQYPW, CDR2 LRSPGD (reference sequence). This CDR3 comprises 13 residues. The CDR3 here is CTCSGDRKDTQYF. CDR3 bases read: TGCACCTGCAGTGGGGACAGAAAAGAC. The whole variable domain, filled in from reference TRBV1 and TRBJ2-5, reads VTLLEQNPRWRLVPRGQAVNLRCILKNSQYPWMSWYQQDLQKQLQWLFTLRSPGDKEVKSLPGADYLATRVTDTELRLQVANMSQGRTLYCTCSGDRKDTQYFGPGTRLLVL.